This TCR beta chain emerged from a study of T-cell memory formation after mild COVID-19. Turning to the study itself: The study found TCR clusters largely donor specific.

TCRdb independently ran MiXCR on the 5' RACE reads; one entry per CDR3 protein. This table holds 450,000 or so distinct CDR3 sequences, around a quarter found once. V shed 0 bases and J 1 base; nucleotides not matched to a gene: 15. Germline V gene sequence: CDR1 MNHEY, CDR2 SMNVEV (reference sequence). CDR3 length: 21 residues. General study findings and limits: The SARS-CoV-2 specificity of second-wave clones reaching peak at day 37 remained unverified. There was a balanced CD4/CD8 profile in clones contracting day 15 to 85, and later expanders leaned CD4+. Prior to infection, memory already included some responding clones, suggesting cross-reactive memory joined.

This clonotype has just a few counts. Its matching antigen is unknown. This chain links TRBV27 with TRBJ2-6; 7 nucleotides match TRBD1. Specimen: PBMCs or a T cell subset sorted from them (not recorded which). The TCR sequence derives from an adult woman who had mild COVID-19 (a few samples of this study predate the infection). Cell type and time point are not known. The CDR3 here is CASSLSSQGDRQASGANVLTF. DNA for the CDR3: TGTGCCAGCAGTTTATCGTCTCAGGGGGACCGACAGGCTTCTGGGGCCAACGTCCTGACTTTC.